These 20 T cell receptor beta chains were all obtained from the same sample, sequenced in a study of CD8+ T cells in alopecia areata (dated by TCRdb to between 2018 and 2020). Libraries came from the immunoSEQ multiplex PCR assay. For TCR sequencing, RNA was extracted from every sample and reverse transcribed into cDNA to serve as template. TCRdb provides this immuneACCESS table in a form limited to in-frame rearrangements. Some clones are lacking; in checked studies, under half of them reflect an unresolved V gene, and why the rest are absent is not known. In this sample the table shows approximately 130,000 clones, 47% of which occur a single time. Roughly a tenth of the sample rests with the top ten. The sample was NKG2D-low CD8+ T cells sorted from blood. Taken with the paper, the label for cell subset or site translates to: sorted CD8+ NKG2D-low blood T cells. Source of these receptors: a human donor with alopecia areata.

This clone was counted between two and nine times. The gene calls are TRBV29-1 and TRBJ2-1; D is possibly TRBD1 (5 bases). There are 10 residues in the CDR3. Trimming took 7 bases from V and 8 from J, leaving 9 bases between them. The V gene's germline CDR1 is SQVTM and CDR2 ANQGSEA. DNA for the CDR3: TGCAGCGGACAGATGGATGAGCAGTTCTTC. It encodes CSGQMDEQFF.

This chain links TRBV11-2 with TRBJ2-7, with 7 positions matching TRBD1. Unmatched junction bases numbered 9, after V lost 5 bases and J lost 2 bases. The CDR3 covers 15 residues. CDR1 and CDR2 from the germline V gene are SGHAT and FQNNGV. The CDR3, as DNA: TGTGCCAGCAGCGACCTGAGTGGACAGGCCTACGAGCAGTACTTC. As protein: CASSDLSGQAYEQYF.

The chain is built from TRBV2 and TRBJ2-5; D gene ambiguous. This CDR3 has 12 residues. Germline CDR1 SNHLY, CDR2 FYNNEI. Trimming cost V 6 bases and J 6 bases, with 11 bases left between them. The CDR3 loop is CASSFRLKTQYF. For the CDR3, the DNA is TGTGCCAGCAGCTTCCGCCTAAAGACCCAGTACTTC. The full variable domain, completed using reference TRBV2 and TRBJ2-5, is EPEVTQTPSHQVTQMGQEVILRCVPISNHLYFYWYRQILGQKVEFLVSFYNNEISEKSEIFDDQFSVERPDGSNFTLKIRSTKLEDSAMYFCASSFRLKTQYFGPGTRLLVL.

CDR3 bases: TGTGCCAGCAGTTTGGGACTCCCCTTAAACAATGAGCAGTTCTTC. Its protein is CASSLGLPLNNEQFF. The J gene is TRBJ2-1, the V gene TRBV6-6; possibly TRBD2 for D (6 bases). This CDR3 is 15 amino acids long. Deletions cut 4 bases from V and 5 bases from J, with 15 bases between. Germline-derived CDR1 and CDR2 are MNHNY and SVGAGI (reference sequence).

This chain connects TRBV2 to TRBJ1-1, with 7 bases fitting TRBD1. V lost 2 bases to trimming and J lost 11 bases; unmatched junction nucleotides: 8. This CDR3 is 13 amino acids long. The germline V gene encodes CDR1 SNHLY and CDR2 FYNNEI. This chain's CDR3 is CASSEPVRTGAFF. The CDR3 DNA is TGTGCCAGCAGTGAACCGGTCAGGACAGGCGCTTTCTTT. The entire variable domain, with the rest obtained from reference TRBV2 and TRBJ1-1, is as follows: EPEVTQTPSHQVTQMGQEVILRCVPISNHLYFYWYRQILGQKVEFLVSFYNNEISEKSEIFDDQFSVERPDGSNFTLKIRSTKLEDSAMYFCASSEPVRTGAFFGQGTRLTVV.

The chain carries TRBV27 and TRBJ2-7; D is possibly TRBD2 (7 bases). This CDR3 has 13 residues. Germline CDR1 is MNHEY and CDR2 is SMNVEV (reference sequence). Deletions cut 11 bases from V and 4 bases from J, with 18 bases between. CDR3: CASGRGAEYEQYF. CDR3 nucleotide sequence: TGTGCCTCCGGACGGGGGGCCGAGTACGAGCAGTACTTC.

The chain combines TRBV7-9 with TRBJ2-5, with D uncertain. Germline V gene data show CDR1 as SEHNR and CDR2 as FQNEAQ (reference sequence). Deletions cut 3 bases from V and 7 bases from J, with 3 bases between. This CDR3 is built from 10 residues. The CDR3 DNA follows: TGTGCCAGCAGCTTCGGGACCCAGTACTTC. Protein product: CASSFGTQYF.

The table lists this clone with a few counts. The rearrangement links TRBV29-1 to TRBJ1-2; 10 nucleotides match TRBD1. The germline V gene encodes CDR1 SQVTM and CDR2 ANQGSEA. V shed 1 base and J 4 bases; nucleotides not matched to a gene: 9. The CDR3 length is 16 residues. In nucleotides, the CDR3 is TGCAGCGTTGAAGGTGGGACAGGGGCCTTTATCTATGGCTACACCTTC. Translating it yields CSVEGGTGAFIYGYTF.

This clone has just a few counts. This chain links TRBV2 with TRBJ2-3; D is perhaps TRBD1 or TRBD2 (5 bases each). Trimming pared 1 base from V and 4 bases from J, leaving 9 bases between. CDR1 and CDR2 (germline): SNHLY, FYNNEI. The CDR3 extends over 14 amino acids. CDR3: CASSEVGTSDTQYF. In DNA form, the CDR3 reads TGTGCCAGCAGTGAAGTGGGGACGTCAGATACGCAGTATTTT.

This clone turned up a few times. The chain links TRBV29-1 to TRBJ2-1; tentative D call: TRBD1 (6 bases). Trimming took 6 bases from V and 4 from J, leaving 16 bases between them. Germline CDR1 is SQVTM and CDR2 is ANQGSEA. The CDR3 runs 14 residues. The CDR3 is CSVDTGLVYNEQFF. In DNA form, the CDR3 reads TGCAGCGTAGATACAGGGCTCGTTTACAATGAGCAGTTCTTC.

This clone occurred a few times. The chain recombines TRBV29-1 with TRBJ2-7; weak D call: TRBD2 (5 bases). Germline CDR1 and CDR2: SQVTM and ANQGSEA. This CDR3 is built from 13 residues. V lost 2 bases and J lost 1, with 9 bases in between. DNA for the CDR3: TGCAGCGTTGAACCCGGGGAGTCCTACGAGCAGTACTTC. Translation: CSVEPGESYEQYF.

The chain recombines TRBV7-8 with TRBJ2-3, with D unresolved. V dropped 1 base and J dropped 5 bases, with 4 bases sitting between them. The CDR3 loop spans 12 amino acids. Germline lookup yields CDR1 SGHVS and CDR2 FQNEAQ. CDR3: CASSLVGDTQYF. The CDR3 nucleotides read TGTGCCAGCAGCTTAGTGGGAGATACGCAGTATTTT.

This clone turned up a few times. At the DNA level, this CDR3 is encoded by other sequences in the same sample as well. The CDR3 here is CSVGTGSSYEQYF. The CDR3 nucleotides are TGCAGCGTTGGGACAGGGTCATCCTACGAGCAGTACTTC. The J gene is TRBJ2-7, the V gene TRBV29-1; 8 bases are shared with TRBD1. The CDR3 has 13 amino acids. Trimming took 4 bases from V and 1 from J; bases not matched to a gene: 3. CDR1 and CDR2 from the germline V gene are SQVTM and ANQGSEA.

The table lists this clone with a few counts. The chain recombines TRBV7-9 with TRBJ2-1; D is unresolved. Germline CDR1 and CDR2: SEHNR and FQNEAQ (reference sequence). The length of the CDR3 is 13 residues. Trimming removed 5 bases at V and 5 bases at J, with 10 bases between. CDR3 sequence reads: CASSGATNNEQFF. CDR3 nucleotide sequence: TGTGCCAGCAGCGGAGCGACCAACAATGAGCAGTTCTTC.

This clone was seen at least ten times. The chain uses TRBV7-9 and TRBJ2-2; 9 bases map to TRBD1. J gave up 3 bases and V 2 bases, and 1 base lay outside the gene matches. Germline V gene sequence: CDR1 SEHNR, CDR2 FQNEAQ (reference sequence). The CDR3 covers 15 residues. The CDR3 region is CASSLRDRDTGELFF. As DNA, the CDR3 is TGTGCCAGCAGCTTAAGGGACAGGGACACCGGGGAGCTGTTTTTT. Based on the CDR3 plus reference TRBV7-9 and TRBJ2-2, the full variable domain is DTGVSQNPRHKITKRGQNVTFRCDPISEHNRLYWYRQTLGQGPEFLTYFQNEAQLEKSRLLSDRFSAERPKGSFSTLEIQRTEQGDSAMYLCASSLRDRDTGELFFGEGSRLTVL.

As regards this clone: Other DNA sequences in the sample encode the same CDR3. This chain connects TRBV5-6 to TRBJ2-3; possible D gene TRBD1, 5 bases. V was clipped by 0 bases and J by 0 bases, with 5 bases between them. Germline V gives CDR1 SGHDT, CDR2 YYEEEE. The CDR3 length is 14 residues. The CDR3 DNA reads TGTGCCAGCAGCTTGGGACAGAGCACAGATACGCAGTATTTT. This translates into CASSLGQSTDTQYF. Using reference TRBV5-6 and TRBJ2-3 for the parts outside the CDR3, the full variable domain is DAGVTQSPTHLIKTRGQQVTLRCSPKSGHDTVSWYQQALGQGPQFIFQYYEEEERQRGNFPDRFSGHQFPNYSSELNVNALLLGDSALYLCASSLGQSTDTQYFGPGTRLTVL.

In the case of this clone: Other DNA sequences within the sample encode an identical CDR3. The chain employs TRBV29-1 and TRBJ2-7, with a weak D call TRBD1 (6 bases). Deletions cut 5 bases from V and 0 bases from J, with 11 bases between. In germline, CDR1 is SQVTM, CDR2 ANQGSEA. The CDR3 is 13 residues long. CDR3 sequence reads: CSVLTGSSYEQYF. CDR3 bases: TGCAGCGTTTTGACAGGAAGCTCCTACGAGCAGTACTTC.

This clone appeared a few times. This chain links TRBV2 with TRBJ2-5; D remains unclear. With 7 bases removed from V and 6 bases from J, the gap between germline ends came to 9 bases. The CDR3 covers 11 residues. Germline V gene data show CDR1 as SNHLY and CDR2 as FYNNEI. The CDR3 protein is CASISKQTQYF. DNA for the CDR3: TGTGCCAGCATCAGTAAGCAGACCCAGTACTTC. Full variable domain (remainder filled in from reference TRBV2 and TRBJ2-5): EPEVTQTPSHQVTQMGQEVILRCVPISNHLYFYWYRQILGQKVEFLVSFYNNEISEKSEIFDDQFSVERPDGSNFTLKIRSTKLEDSAMYFCASISKQTQYFGPGTRLLVL.

This clone appeared a few times. The V call is TRBV29-1, the J call TRBJ2-1; D is uncertain. CDR1 SQVTM and CDR2 ANQGSEA come from the germline V gene. The CDR3 totals 11 residues. The germline V and J ends were trimmed by 5 bases and 6 bases, with 8 bases remaining between them. The CDR3: CSVYLGNEQFF. CDR3 sequence (DNA): TGCAGCGTTTACCTGGGCAATGAGCAGTTCTTC.

This clone was found once. J is TRBJ2-7 and V is TRBV5-1; the D gene is possibly TRBD1 (6 bases). The germline V gene has CDR1 SGHRS and CDR2 YFSETQ. V lost 3 bases and J lost 2, with 9 bases in between. CDR3 size: 13 residues. DNA of the CDR3: TGCGCCAGCAGCTGGACAGTGGCCTACGAGCAGTACTTC. As protein: CASSWTVAYEQYF.